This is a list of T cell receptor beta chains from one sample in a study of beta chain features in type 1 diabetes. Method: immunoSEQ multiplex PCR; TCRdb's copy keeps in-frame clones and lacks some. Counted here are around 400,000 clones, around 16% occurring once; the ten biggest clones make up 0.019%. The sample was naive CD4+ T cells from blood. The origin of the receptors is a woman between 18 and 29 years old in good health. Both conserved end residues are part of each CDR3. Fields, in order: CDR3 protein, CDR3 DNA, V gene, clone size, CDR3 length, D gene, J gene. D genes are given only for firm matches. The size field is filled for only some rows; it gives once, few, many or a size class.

CDR3aa: CASSFPWRQGRANEQFF; CDR3nt: TGTGCCAGCAGCTTCCCCTGGAGGCAGGGGCGAGCGAATGAGCAGTTCTTC; v_gene: TRBV7-2; abundance: .; len: 17; d_gene: .; j_gene: TRBJ2-1
CDR3aa: CASTSSGLAYEQYF; CDR3nt: TGCGCCAGCACCTCCTCTGGACTAGCCTACGAGCAGTACTTC; v_gene: TRBV5-1; abundance: few; len: 14; d_gene: TRBD2; j_gene: TRBJ2-7
CDR3aa: CATSTRTGTRGIGELFF; CDR3nt: TGTGCCACCAGCACTAGGACCGGGACGCGGGGCATCGGGGAGCTGTTTTTT; v_gene: TRBV15; abundance: few; len: 17; d_gene: .; j_gene: TRBJ2-2
CDR3aa: CASSVGSKNTGELFF; CDR3nt: TGTGCCAGCAGTGTTGGCAGTAAAAACACCGGGGAGCTGTTTTTT; v_gene: TRBV25-1; abundance: .; len: 15; d_gene: .; j_gene: TRBJ2-2
CDR3aa: CASSPGQALINEQFF; CDR3nt: TGTGCCAGCAGCCCGGGACAGGCACTAATCAATGAGCAGTTCTTC; v_gene: TRBV9; abundance: .; len: 15; d_gene: TRBD1; j_gene: TRBJ2-1
CDR3aa: CASSRQGYTEAFF; CDR3nt: TGTGCCAGCAGCCGACAGGGGTACACTGAAGCTTTCTTT; v_gene: TRBV14; abundance: .; len: 13; d_gene: TRBD1; j_gene: TRBJ1-1
CDR3aa: CASSVEGLYNEQFF; CDR3nt: TGTGCCAGCAGCGTAGAGGGACTCTACAATGAGCAGTTCTTC; v_gene: TRBV9; abundance: few; len: 14; d_gene: .; j_gene: TRBJ2-1
CDR3aa: CASSATGGLNTEAFF; CDR3nt: TGTGCCAGCAGCGCGACAGGGGGCTTAAACACTGAAGCTTTCTTT; v_gene: TRBV9; abundance: few; len: 15; d_gene: TRBD1; j_gene: TRBJ1-1
CDR3aa: CASSFRDRRNEQFF; CDR3nt: TGTGCCAGCAGCTTCCGGGACAGGAGGAATGAGCAGTTCTTC; v_gene: TRBV7-2; abundance: .; len: 14; d_gene: TRBD1; j_gene: TRBJ2-1
CDR3aa: CPQGQGDYGYTF; CDR3nt: TGTCCCCAAGGACAGGGAGACTATGGCTACACCTTC; v_gene: TRBV27; abundance: .; len: 12; d_gene: TRBD1; j_gene: TRBJ1-2
CDR3aa: CAWSALASGNTIYF; CDR3nt: TGTGCCTGGAGTGCCTTGGCCTCTGGAAACACCATATATTTT; v_gene: TRBV30; abundance: few; len: 14; d_gene: .; j_gene: TRBJ1-3
CDR3aa: CASRKVLTGYYNEQFF; CDR3nt: TGTGCCAGCCGAAAGGTTCTAACAGGCTACTACAATGAGCAGTTCTTC; v_gene: TRBV11-1; abundance: .; len: 16; d_gene: .; j_gene: TRBJ2-1
CDR3aa: CAWRGSGDTQYF; CDR3nt: TGTGCCTGGAGGGGTAGCGGAGATACGCAGTATTTT; v_gene: TRBV30; abundance: .; len: 12; d_gene: .; j_gene: TRBJ2-3
CDR3aa: CASSYEQGEKLFF; CDR3nt: TGTGCCAGCAGTTATGAACAGGGGGAAAAACTGTTTTTT; v_gene: TRBV6-5; abundance: few; len: 13; d_gene: TRBD1; j_gene: TRBJ1-4
CDR3aa: CASSYGRENTEAFF; CDR3nt: TGTGCCAGCAGTTACGGCAGGGAGAACACTGAAGCTTTCTTT; v_gene: TRBV6-5; abundance: .; len: 14; d_gene: .; j_gene: TRBJ1-1
CDR3aa: CASSVDQISYNEQFF; CDR3nt: TGTGCCAGCAGCGTAGACCAGATCTCCTACAATGAGCAGTTCTTC; v_gene: TRBV9; abundance: few; len: 15; d_gene: .; j_gene: TRBJ2-1
CDR3aa: CAWSFMQVGTDTQYF; CDR3nt: TGTGCCTGGAGCTTCATGCAGGTGGGCACAGATACGCAGTATTTT; v_gene: TRBV30; abundance: .; len: 15; d_gene: .; j_gene: TRBJ2-3
CDR3aa: CASISSGTGRSEQYF; CDR3nt: TGTGCCAGCATTTCATCCGGGACAGGGCGCTCCGAGCAGTACTTC; v_gene: TRBV28; abundance: few; len: 15; d_gene: TRBD1; j_gene: TRBJ2-7
CDR3aa: CSVEGFLSGGTLREQYF; CDR3nt: TGCAGCGTTGAAGGATTCCTCAGTGGCGGGACCCTTCGGGAGCAGTACTTC; v_gene: TRBV29-1; abundance: .; len: 17; d_gene: .; j_gene: TRBJ2-7
CDR3aa: CASSPRQPSNYGYTF; CDR3nt: TGTGCCAGCTCACCTCGACAGCCTTCTAACTATGGCTACACCTTC; v_gene: TRBV18; abundance: .; len: 15; d_gene: .; j_gene: TRBJ1-2
CDR3aa: CASSEDKIRGADTQYF; CDR3nt: TGCGCCAGCAGTGAAGATAAAATTCGGGGGGCAGATACGCAGTATTTT; v_gene: TRBV10-1; abundance: few; len: 16; d_gene: TRBD2; j_gene: TRBJ2-3
CDR3aa: CAWSGGTNEKLFF; CDR3nt: TGTGCCTGGAGTGGCGGCACTAATGAAAAACTGTTTTTT; v_gene: TRBV30; abundance: few; len: 13; d_gene: .; j_gene: TRBJ1-4
CDR3aa: CASSQGGGMKGETQYF; CDR3nt: TGCGCCAGCAGCCAAGGCGGGGGCATGAAGGGAGAGACCCAGTACTTC; v_gene: TRBV4-3; abundance: .; len: 16; d_gene: .; j_gene: TRBJ2-5